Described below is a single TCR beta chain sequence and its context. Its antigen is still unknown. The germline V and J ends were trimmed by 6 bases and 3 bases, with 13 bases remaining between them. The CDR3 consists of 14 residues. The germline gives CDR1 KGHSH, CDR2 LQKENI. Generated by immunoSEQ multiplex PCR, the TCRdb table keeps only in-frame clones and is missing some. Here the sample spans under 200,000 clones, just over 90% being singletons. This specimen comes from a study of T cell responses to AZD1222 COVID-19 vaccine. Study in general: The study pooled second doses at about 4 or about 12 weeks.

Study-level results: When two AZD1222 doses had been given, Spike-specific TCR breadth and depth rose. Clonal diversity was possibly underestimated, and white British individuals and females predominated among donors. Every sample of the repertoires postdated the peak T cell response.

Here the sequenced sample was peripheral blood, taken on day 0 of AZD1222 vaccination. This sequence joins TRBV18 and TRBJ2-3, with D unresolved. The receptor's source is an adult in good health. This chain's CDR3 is CASSPGGLTDTQYF. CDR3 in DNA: TGTGCCAGCTCTCCTGGTGGGCTTACAGATACGCAGTATTTT.